This is a list of T cell receptor beta chains from one sample in a study of CD4 T cells in relation to SARS-CoV-2 and coronaviruses. This table comes from immunoSEQ multiplex PCR, and its TCRdb copy is limited to in-frame clones, with some not included. Of about 22,000 clones listed, 72% are singletons. Which antigens these TCRs recognize remains unknown. Sequencing was done on a sample of CD4+ T cells from PBMCs, cultured in vitro. The receptors originated from a human donor in good health. Each CDR3 is given with its conserved first and last residue. The D gene is left open where the match is weak. For some rows the clone size is stated as once, few or many, or as a class when expanded; others skip it.

NA	TRBD2	TRBV7-2	TRBJ2-3	TGTGCCAGCAGCTTAACTAGGAGCGGGGGGCCAGATACGCAGTATTTT	CASSLTRSGGPDTQYF
NA	NA	TRBV5-4	TRBJ2-1	TGTGCCAGCAGCTTGGGATCCGGGGTTGAGCAGTTCTTC	CASSLGSGVEQFF
NA	NA	TRBV4-2	TRBJ1-5	TGTGCCAGCAGCCGTAGGCTGATCAATAGCAATCAGCCCCAGCATTTT	CASSRRLINSNQPQHF
NA	NA	TRBV5-4	TRBJ1-3	TGTGCCAGCAGGATGAATGGGGGCTCTGGAAACACCATATATTTT	CASRMNGGSGNTIYF
NA	TRBD2	TRBV9	TRBJ2-7	TGTGCCAGCAGCGTCACTAGCGGGAACCACGAGCAGTACTTC	CASSVTSGNHEQYF
NA	NA	TRBV19	TRBJ1-1	TGTGCCAGTAGTACCCGAATTTTAGAGGGCACTGAAGCTTTCTTT	CASSTRILEGTEAFF
few	TRBD1	TRBV3-1/TRBV3-2	TRBJ1-4	TGTGCCAGCAGCCAAGATGGGTCGGGGACAGGCCCTGAAAAACTGTTTTTT	CASSQDGSGTGPEKLFF
NA	TRBD2	TRBV30	TRBJ2-1	TGTGCCTGCAGCGGGAGTGTCTACAATGAGCAGTTCTTC	CACSGSVYNEQFF
few	TRBD1	TRBV5-6	TRBJ2-7	TGTGCCAGCAGCCCGCCGGGACAGGGCAACCACGAGCAGTACTTC	CASSPPGQGNHEQYF
few	TRBD1	TRBV7-2	TRBJ2-7	TGTGCCAGCAGGCGGGACAGGAGATCCTACGAGCAGTACTTC	CASRRDRRSYEQYF
NA	NA	TRBV11-3	TRBJ2-3	TGTGCCAGCCACAGTACAGATACGCAGTATTTT	CASHSTDTQYF
few	NA	TRBV6-5	TRBJ1-2	TGTGCCAGCAGTCTAGGACGGCCCTATGGCTACACCTTC	CASSLGRPYGYTF
NA	NA	TRBV6-5	TRBJ1-1	TGTGCCAGCAGTTACACAGGTGGGGGCACTGAAGCTTTCTTT	CASSYTGGGTEAFF
few	NA	TRBV3-1/TRBV3-2	TRBJ1-3	TGTGCCAGCAGCTCCGACAGACTCTCTGGAAACACCATATATTTT	CASSSDRLSGNTIYF
few	NA	TRBV4-1	TRBJ2-7	TGCGCCAGCAGCCCCGAACAGGATTACTACGAGCAGTACTTC	CASSPEQDYYEQYF
NA	TRBD2	TRBV3-1/TRBV3-2	TRBJ2-7	TGTGCCAGCGGCCGGGCGGGAGTTTACAGCGAGCAGTACTTC	CASGRAGVYSEQYF
few	NA	TRBV7-9	TRBJ1-6	TGTGCCAGCAGCAGGACGGATTCACCCCTCCACTTT	CASSRTDSPLHF
once	NA	TRBV4-3	TRBJ2-3	TGCGCCAGCAGCCAAGACATTAGCACAGATACGCAGTATTTT	CASSQDISTDTQYF
NA	NA	TRBV7-2	TRBJ2-1	TGTGCCAGCAGCTTAAGCATCTTTGCCGATGAGCAGTTCTTC	CASSLSIFADEQFF
NA	TRBD2	TRBV4-2	TRBJ2-5	TGTGCCAGCAGCAGACTAGCGGGAGGCGAAGAGACCCAGTACTTC	CASSRLAGGEETQYF
NA	TRBD2	TRBV29-1	TRBJ2-1	TGCAGCGTACGAAGACTAGCGGGGGGGCCTGAGCAGTTCTTC	CSVRRLAGGPEQFF
NA	NA	TRBV7-3	TRBJ2-3	TGTGCCAGCAGCTTAGGGGCGGGCCCTAGCACAGATACGCAGTATTTT	CASSLGAGPSTDTQYF
NA	TRBD1	TRBV11-2	TRBJ2-5	TGTGCCAGCAACCGGGACAGGCAAGAGACCCAGTACTTC	CASNRDRQETQYF
few	NA	TRBV7-9	TRBJ1-5	TGTGCCAGCAGCTTAACCTCCCTCGAACCCCAGCATTTT	CASSLTSLEPQHF
NA	TRBD1	TRBV6-5	TRBJ1-2	TGTGCCAGCAGCACGTCCGGGACAGGGGTTTCTGGCTACACCTTC	CASSTSGTGVSGYTF
NA	TRBD1	TRBV6-5	TRBJ2-1	TGTGCCAGCAGTTTGACAGGGGGCGCGTCCTACAATGAGCAGTTCTTC	CASSLTGGASYNEQFF
NA	NA	TRBV5-4	TRBJ2-5	TGTGCCAGCAGCTTGATTGCAGGAGAGACCCAGTACTTC	CASSLIAGETQYF
NA	TRBD2	TRBV3-1/TRBV3-2	TRBJ2-7	TGTGCCAGCAGCGACAGACTAGCGGGGAACTACGAGCAGTACTTC	CASSDRLAGNYEQYF
NA	TRBD2	TRBV5-6	TRBJ2-1	TGTGCCAGCAGTCGTACCAGCGGGAGCTCCTACAATGAGCAGTTCTTC	CASSRTSGSSYNEQFF
NA	NA	TRBV10-2	TRBJ2-2	TGCGCCAGCGTGAAAGGGGTGATGGAGGCCGGGGGGCTGTTTTTT	CASVKGVMEAGGLFF
NA	NA	TRBV19	TRBJ2-3	TGTGCCAGTAGAAGGACCCTCGGATACCTAGATACGCAGTATTTT	CASRRTLGYLDTQYF
once	TRBD1	TRBV19	TRBJ2-1	TGTGCCAGTAGCCCCAGAGGGGGCGCGAGGGGGGAGCAGTTCTTC	CASSPRGGARGEQFF
few	NA	TRBV7-9	TRBJ2-1	TGTGCCAGCAGCCTTGTCCCCAGCGGGCCCCCCGAGCAGTTCTTC	CASSLVPSGPPEQFF
NA	NA	TRBV6-2/TRBV6-3	TRBJ2-6	TGTGCCAGCAGTTCAGGGGTAAGTGGGGCCAACGTCCTGACTTTC	CASSSGVSGANVLTF
NA	NA	TRBV19	TRBJ1-1	TGTGCCAGTAGTGCCTTACAGGCTGAAGCTTTCTTT	CASSALQAEAFF
NA	NA	TRBV5-8	TRBJ2-3	TGTGCCAGCAGCTACCCGGGACACGAAGGGACAGATACGCAGTATTTT	CASSYPGHEGTDTQYF
NA	NA	TRBV6-5	TRBJ2-7	TGTGCCAGCTCCCTCTCCACTACACTCCTGGCCGAGCAGTACTTC	CASSLSTTLLAEQYF
NA	NA	TRBV21-1	TRBJ1-6	TGTGCCAGCAGCAAAGGACAGGGGGTTTCACCCCTCCACTTT	CASSKGQGVSPLHF
once	NA	TRBV6-1	TRBJ1-2	TGTGCCAGCAGCACGCCCGGGACGGGCTACACCTTC	CASSTPGTGYTF
NA	TRBD2	TRBV19	TRBJ2-3	TGTGCCAGTAGTGAACTAGCGGGGGCGACAGATACGCAGTATTTT	CASSELAGATDTQYF
NA	NA	TRBV7-9	TRBJ2-5	TGTGCCAGCAGCCGGGGGACAGATCAAGAGACCCAGTACTTC	CASSRGTDQETQYF
NA	NA	TRBV3-1/TRBV3-2	TRBJ2-2	TGTGCCAGCAGCCAAGACGACACCGCCACCGGGGAGCTGTTTTTT	CASSQDDTATGELFF
NA	NA	TRBV4-3	TRBJ1-1	TGCGCCAGCAGCCAAGATTTGGCGGCCAGGGGAGCTTTCTTT	CASSQDLAARGAFF
NA	NA	TRBV11-2	TRBJ2-5	TGTGCCAGCAGCTTAGGCTCGGGGCAGGGAAGGGAGACCCAGTACTTC	CASSLGSGQGRETQYF
once	NA	TRBV29-1	TRBJ1-1	TGCAGCGTTGAAAGGCAGATGAACACTGAAGCTTTCTTT	CSVERQMNTEAFF
NA	TRBD1	TRBV4-1	TRBJ1-5	TGCGCCAGCAGCCGACAGGGGCTGGGCAATCAGCCCCAGCATTTT	CASSRQGLGNQPQHF